The next 14 T cell receptor beta chains were all read from a single sample in a study of beta chain features in type 1 diabetes. The authors reverse transcribed all of the isolated RNA, so sequencing captured expressed TCRB transcripts. Clones were read by immunoSEQ multiplex PCR, and TCRdb kept only the in-frame ones, dropping some. The table has roughly 380,000 clones, around 20% seen once. Sequenced: naive CD4+ T cells from blood. The receptors stem from a woman aged 18 to 35 in good health.

The table lists this clone with a few counts. This CDR3 is CAWATSGIFYEQYF. The CDR3 bases are TGTGCCTGGGCTACTAGCGGGATTTTCTACGAGCAGTACTTC. The rearrangement uses TRBV30 and TRBJ2-7; 10 bases align to TRBD2. The V segment lost 5 bases and the J segment 3 bases; nucleotides outside the gene matches: 7. This CDR3 contains 14 residues. Germline V lookup: CDR1 GTSNPN, CDR2 SVGIG (reference sequence).

This clone was detected only a few times. The rearrangement joins TRBV20-1 to TRBJ2-7, with 7 bases aligning to TRBD1. The V gene's germline CDR1 is DFQATT and CDR2 SNEGSKA (reference sequence). V trimming: 3 bases; J trimming: 6 bases; junction bases outside the gene matches: 2. There are 11 residues in the CDR3. The DNA for the CDR3 is TGCAGTGCTAGCCGACAGGGCGAGCAGTACTTC. Translated: CSASRQGEQYF.

The J gene is TRBJ2-7, the V gene TRBV9; D is possibly TRBD1 (5 bases). Germline CDR1 reads SGDLS; CDR2 reads YYNGEE. Trimming removed 0 bases from V and 5 bases from J, with 15 bases in between. The CDR3 totals 15 residues. The CDR3 is CASSVGVGVMHEQYF. CDR3 DNA: TGTGCCAGCAGCGTAGGGGTAGGGGTTATGCACGAGCAGTACTTC.

This chain joins TRBV4-1 and TRBJ2-2, with a possible D match to TRBD1 (5 bases). Between the trimmed V and J ends, which lost 4 bases and 1 base, there was a span of 7 bases. Germline values: CDR1 MGHRA, CDR2 YSYEKL. CDR3 length equals 14 residues. The CDR3 sequence is CASSRGQNTGELFF. CDR3 bases: TGCGCCAGCAGCCGCGGACAGAACACCGGGGAGCTGTTTTTT.

The chain couples TRBV5-1 to TRBJ2-5, with 7 bases identical to TRBD1. Unmatched junction bases numbered 7, after V lost 4 bases and J lost 4 bases. The CDR3 consists of 14 residues. Germline CDR1 reads SGHRS; CDR2 reads YFSETQ. The CDR3 DNA follows: TGCGCCAGCAGCGAGACAGGGTCATTAGAGACCCAGTACTTC. Encoded protein: CASSETGSLETQYF.

The chain couples TRBV2 to TRBJ2-7; D is perhaps TRBD1 (5 bases). The CDR3 runs 13 residues. CDR1 and CDR2 from the germline V gene are SNHLY and FYNNEI. Trimming shortened V by 8 bases and J by 0 bases, and 11 bases separated the two germline ends. The CDR3 coding sequence is TGTGCCAGCGCAGGGCAGAGCTCCTACGAGCAGTACTTC. Translation: CASAGQSSYEQYF.

This clone was counted only a few times. This rearrangement joins TRBV4-1 to TRBJ1-5, with 9 positions matching TRBD1. CDR1 is MGHRA and CDR2 is YSYEKL in the germline V gene. V gave up 4 bases and J gave up 6 bases; unmatched junction bases: 13. CDR3 size: 17 residues. CDR3 bases: TGCGCCAGCAGCCCAATCCGGCGGTACAGGGGGCTTCAGCCCCAGCATTTT. It encodes CASSPIRRYRGLQPQHF.

The chain has TRBV5-1 and TRBJ2-5; D might be TRBD1 (5 bases). V lost 0 bases to trimming and J lost 3 bases, with 9 bases between them. Germline values: CDR1 SGHRS, CDR2 YFSETQ. The CDR3 spans 14 residues. CDR3 sequence reads: CASSLGLGEETQYF. In DNA, the CDR3 is TGCGCCAGCAGCTTGGGGCTAGGGGAAGAGACCCAGTACTTC.

The chain couples TRBV5-1 to TRBJ2-5; possible D gene TRBD2, 5 bases. Germline V lookup: CDR1 SGHRS, CDR2 YFSETQ. The CDR3 sequence is 12 residues long. V was shortened by 3 bases and J by 5 bases, with 8 bases between the two germline ends. The CDR3 sequence: CASSSLGETQYF. CDR3 nucleotide sequence: TGCGCCAGCAGCTCACTAGGGGAGACCCAGTACTTC.

The rearrangement uses TRBV19 and TRBJ2-4, with D uncertain. The CDR3 is made up of 14 amino acids. Between the trimmed V and J ends, which lost 3 bases and 1 base, there was a span of 7 bases. Germline assignment: CDR1 LNHDA and CDR2 SQIVND (reference sequence). The CDR3 nucleotides are TGTGCCAGTAGTATCCCCTTCGCCAAAAACATTCAGTACTTC. It specifies CASSIPFAKNIQYF.

This clone was detected only a few times. V is TRBV5-1 and J is TRBJ2-5; tentative D call: TRBD1 (6 bases). V lost 5 bases and J lost 1, with 12 bases in between. The CDR3 totals 14 residues. Germline V CDR1 and CDR2: SGHRS, YFSETQ. The CDR3, as DNA: TGCGCCAGCAGTCGAACAGGGCCCCAAGAGACCCAGTACTTC. This sequence encodes CASSRTGPQETQYF.

This sequence joins TRBV28 and TRBJ2-1, with 10 positions matching TRBD1. Germline-derived CDR1 and CDR2 are MDHEN and SYDVKM. This CDR3 is 15 amino acids long. V dropped 9 bases and J dropped 7; count of bases not matched to a gene: 12. CDR3 DNA: TGTGCCAGACGACTGGGACAGGGGTTGGGGAATGAGCAGTTCTTC. Protein product: CARRLGQGLGNEQFF.

J is TRBJ2-1 and V is TRBV18; 9 bases align to TRBD2. The CDR3 runs 15 residues. Germline assignment: CDR1 KGHSH and CDR2 LQKENI. Trimming took 3 bases from V and 3 from J; bases not matched to a gene: 3. In DNA, the CDR3 is TGTGCCAGCTCACCCCGACTAGCGGACTACAATGAGCAGTTCTTC. It yields the protein CASSPRLADYNEQFF. Using reference TRBV18 and TRBJ2-1 for the parts outside the CDR3, the full variable domain is NAGVMQNPRHLVRRRGQEARLRCSPMKGHSHVYWYRQLPEEGLKFMVYLQKENIIDESGMPKERFSAEFPKEGPSILRIQQVVRGDSAAYFCASSPRLADYNEQFFGPGTRLTVL.

This clone was observed a few times. The V and J genes are TRBV29-1 and TRBJ2-3; weak D call: TRBD2 (6 bases). This CDR3 contains 12 residues. The germline V and J ends were trimmed by 6 bases and 1 base, with 8 bases remaining between them. Per germline, CDR1 SQVTM and CDR2 ANQGSEA. CDR3 DNA sequence: TGCAGCGTGGGGGGAGGCACAGATACGCAGTATTTT. Protein sequence: CSVGGGTDTQYF.